This T cell receptor (beta chain) was sequenced in a study of blood T cell repertoires in COVID-19. The protocol was immunoSEQ multiplex PCR, while the TCRdb copy is restricted to in-frame clones and leaves out a portion. The repertoire consists of about 140,000 clones, with roughly 80% occurring once and the leading ten covering 4%. The V end was cut by 0 bases, the J end by 5 bases, with 3 bases between. Germline V CDR1 and CDR2: SGDLS, YYNGEE. This CDR3 is 11 amino acids long. This clone was seen only once. Input material: peripheral blood. V usage is TRBV9 and J usage is TRBJ2-7; the D is unclear. The sequence was obtained from a woman aged 60-75 years with acute or convalescent COVID-19. The CDR3 reads CASSVGDEQYF. Written as DNA, the CDR3 is TGTGCCAGCAGCGTAGGCGACGAGCAGTACTTC.